This passage covers 14 T cell receptor beta chains from one sample sequenced in a study of control samples from healthy donors and cancer patients. Produced via immunoSEQ multiplex PCR; TCRdb's table is partial and in-frame only. The sample holds over 100,000 clones, about 92% seen once. The sequenced sample consisted of blood. The source is a woman between 45 and 65 years old in good health.

The V call is TRBV5-1, the J call TRBJ1-2; D possibly corresponds to TRBD1 (5 bases). This CDR3 contains 13 residues. V dropped 2 bases and J dropped 5 bases, with 10 bases sitting between them. The germline V gene has CDR1 SGHRS and CDR2 YFSETQ. The CDR3 DNA reads TGCGCCAGCAGCTTAAAGGGGAATTATGGCTACACCTTC. Translation gives CASSLKGNYGYTF. Drawing the rest from reference TRBV5-1 and TRBJ1-2, the complete variable domain is KAGVTQTPRYLIKTRGQQVTLSCSPISGHRSVSWYQQTPGQGLQFLFEYFSETQRNKGNFPGRFSGRQFSNSRSEMNVSTLELGDSALYLCASSLKGNYGYTFGSGTRLTVV.

This chain joins TRBV6-5 and TRBJ1-6; a possible D gene is TRBD1 (6 bases). V lost 4 bases and J lost 6, with 13 bases in between. Per the germline V gene, CDR1 is MNHEY and CDR2 is SVGAGI. This CDR3 region has 15 residues. The CDR3 coding sequence is TGTGCCAGCAGTTCGCCCAGGGGTAGTAATTCACCCCTCCACTTT. Amino acid sequence: CASSSPRGSNSPLHF.

This chain links TRBV15 with TRBJ2-3, with D perhaps TRBD1 (5 bases). CDR3 length: 15 residues. Per the germline V gene, CDR1 is LNHNV and CDR2 is YYDKDF (reference sequence). Trimming left V 0 bases short and J 3 bases short, with 10 bases between. CDR3 DNA sequence: TGTGCCACCAGCAGAGATCACCCAGGGACAGATACGCAGTATTTT. This encodes CATSRDHPGTDTQYF.

The chain combines TRBV11-2 with TRBJ2-7; 7 bases are shared with TRBD2. The CDR3 length is 14 residues. V shed 6 bases, J shed 3 bases, and the junction held 8 bases outside the gene matches. CDR1 and CDR2 from the germline V gene are SGHAT and FQNNGV. In nucleotides, the CDR3 is TGTGCCAGCAGGGAACCGGGACTAAACTACGAGCAGTACTTC. Its translation: CASREPGLNYEQYF.

The chain joins TRBV2 to TRBJ1-1, with D tentatively TRBD1 (6 bases). V was clipped by 5 bases and J by 0 bases, with 7 bases between them. Germline V gives CDR1 SNHLY, CDR2 FYNNEI. The CDR3 extends over 13 amino acids. CDR3 in amino acids: CASSTGLNTEAFF. The CDR3, as DNA: TGTGCCAGCAGTACAGGGTTGAACACTGAAGCTTTCTTT.

The chain uses TRBV5-1 and TRBJ1-1; D gene uncertain. Germline loops: CDR1 SGHRS, CDR2 YFSETQ. The CDR3 consists of 15 residues. V lost 0 bases, J lost 7 bases, and 16 bases lay in between. The CDR3 bases are TGCGCCAGCAGCTTGGAGCCGGCCCTCCGGGGTGAAGCTTTCTTT. This translates into CASSLEPALRGEAFF.

The V call is TRBV6-5, the J call TRBJ1-1, with D unclear. Germline V gene sequence: CDR1 MNHEY, CDR2 SVGAGI. Trimming left V 6 bases short and J 0 bases short, with 8 bases between. The CDR3 contains 13 residues. CDR3 protein: CASRKVLNTEAFF. In nucleotides, the CDR3 is TGTGCCAGCAGGAAGGTTTTGAACACTGAAGCTTTCTTT.

The chain carries TRBV6-6 and TRBJ1-1, with D possibly being TRBD1 (6 bases). The CDR3 has 14 residues. V dropped 6 bases and J dropped 5 bases, with 16 bases sitting between them. In germline, CDR1 is MNHNY, CDR2 SVGAGI (reference sequence). CDR3 nucleotides: TGTGCCAGCAGCCCCGGGGGGGGGCGGACTGAAGCTTTCTTT. It translates to CASSPGGGRTEAFF.

The rearrangement uses TRBV5-1 and TRBJ1-1; D not resolved. Germline values: CDR1 SGHRS, CDR2 YFSETQ. The germline V and J ends were trimmed by 5 bases and 0 bases, with 8 bases remaining between them. This CDR3 comprises 13 residues. The chain's CDR3 is CASSRSMNTEAFF. The DNA for the CDR3 is TGCGCCAGCAGTCGAAGCATGAACACTGAAGCTTTCTTT.

Points on this clone: One end of the junction is discordant with germline, which a read error may explain. The chain employs TRBV6-1 and TRBJ2-7; TRBD1 might be the D (6 bases). CDR1 MNHNS and CDR2 SASEGT come from the germline V gene. The CDR3 totals 13 residues. The CDR3 reads CASSEAVGDNSLF. DNA of the CDR3: TGTGCCAGCAGTGAAGCTGTAGGGGACAACAGTTTGTTC.

The chain recombines TRBV7-9 with TRBJ2-5; no firm D call. Trimming removed 3 bases at V and 5 bases at J, with 13 bases between. The CDR3 is 14 amino acids. Germline V gives CDR1 SEHNR, CDR2 FQNEAQ (reference sequence). CDR3 DNA sequence: TGTGCCAGCAGCTTCCCCGGGCGAGGTGAGACCCAGTACTTC. Translation: CASSFPGRGETQYF.

The CDR3 sequence is CSVRLGETQYF. DNA of the CDR3: TGCAGCGTTCGCCTAGGCGAGACCCAGTACTTC. This sequence joins TRBV29-1 and TRBJ2-5; no firm D call. Trimming removed 5 bases at V and 5 bases at J, with 9 bases between. Germline CDR1 reads SQVTM; CDR2 reads ANQGSEA. The CDR3 is made up of 11 amino acids.

The chain has TRBV19 and TRBJ2-1; D ambiguous. The CDR3 has 15 residues. From germline, CDR1 is LNHDA and CDR2 SQIVND (reference sequence). V was cut by 3 bases and J by 7 bases, with 16 bases left in between. The CDR3, as DNA: TGTGCCAGTAGTATTGGCGGCAGGTCCCATAATGAGCAGTTCTTC. This gives the protein CASSIGGRSHNEQFF.

This sequence joins TRBV27 and TRBJ2-1; 11 positions match TRBD2. With V trimmed by 6 bases and J by 10 bases, 8 bases remained unmatched. The CDR3 consists of 14 residues. CDR1 is MNHEY and CDR2 is SMNVEV in the germline V gene (reference sequence). The CDR3 sequence is CASRRGASGREQFF. CDR3 sequence (DNA): TGTGCCAGCAGACGGGGGGCTAGCGGGAGGGAGCAGTTCTTC.